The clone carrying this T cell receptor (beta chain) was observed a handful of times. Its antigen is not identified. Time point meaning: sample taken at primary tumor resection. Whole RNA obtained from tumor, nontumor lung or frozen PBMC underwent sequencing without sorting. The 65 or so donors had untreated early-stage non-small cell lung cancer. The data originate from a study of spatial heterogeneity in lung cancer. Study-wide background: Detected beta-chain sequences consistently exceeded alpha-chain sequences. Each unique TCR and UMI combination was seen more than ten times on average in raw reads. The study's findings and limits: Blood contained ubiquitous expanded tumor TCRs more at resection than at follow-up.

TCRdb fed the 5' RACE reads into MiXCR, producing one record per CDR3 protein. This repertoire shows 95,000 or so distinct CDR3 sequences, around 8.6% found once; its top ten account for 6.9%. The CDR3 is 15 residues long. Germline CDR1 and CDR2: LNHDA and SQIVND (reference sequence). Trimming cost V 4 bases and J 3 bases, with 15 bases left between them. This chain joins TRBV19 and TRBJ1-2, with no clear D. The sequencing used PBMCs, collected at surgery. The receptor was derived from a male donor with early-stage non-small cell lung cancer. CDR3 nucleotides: TGTGCCAGTAGTACCAAACCGGGATCAGACTATGGCTACACCTTC. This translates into CASSTKPGSDYGYTF.